This TCR beta chain appears in the sequencing data of a study of human T cells and chemical hapten exposure. Study summary: Patch tests applied 0.01% DPC to the upper back, read at 6 days. The study, taken as a whole, reports: Donors in the study had alopecia, meaning their immune response may differ from healthy people's. Correlating positively with patch test score were the PT1 expanded TCR counts.

The CDR3 spans 16 residues. A few counts support this clonotype. Its antigen is undetermined. Time point in this sample: pre-sensitization, week 0. Treatment denoted: therapeutic diphenylcyclopropenone sensitization with weekly scalp DPC. Prior to each patch test being applied, blood was drawn. MiXCR, applied by TCRdb to the RACE reads, yields one record per CDR3 protein. Of roughly 100,000 distinct CDR3 sequences listed, less than 14% are singletons. The receptor was isolated from a woman aged 55-70 years with alopecia areata. Some clones in this sample may be carry-over from other donors' samples. This sequence joins TRBV21-1 and TRBJ1-1; TRBD1 reflects the table's D call only, with no check against the DNA. TRBV21-1 is recorded as a pseudogene. The starting material was whole blood, obtained in connection with sensitization to the hapten diphenylcyclopropenone (DPC). The CDR3 DNA reads as TGTGCCAGCAGCTCCGGACAGGACGCGGGGCGCACTGAAGCTTTCTTT. Translation gives CASSSGQDAGRTEAFF.